This is a list of T cell receptor beta chains from one sample in a study of radiotherapy plus CTLA-4 blockade in lung cancer. Clones were sequenced by immunoSEQ multiplex PCR, and TCRdb holds only the in-frame ones, with some missing. The table includes tens of thousands of clones, roughly 83% detected once. The sequencing used peripheral blood, collected from a patient treated with radiotherapy plus ipilimumab. The receptors were sampled from a human donor with non-small cell lung cancer who had a complete response to radiotherapy plus ipilimumab. CDR3s include the opening cysteine and the closing phenylalanine or tryptophan. The D gene is left open where the match is weak. Rows may omit the clone size; those that give it use once, few, many or a size class.

d_call,clone_size,v_call,j_call,cdr3_nt,cdr3_aa
NA,NA,TRBV18,TRBJ2-4,TGTGCCAGCTCACCCGCGTCGGTAGCCAAAAACATTCAGTACTTC,CASSPASVAKNIQYF
NA,few,TRBV5-1,TRBJ1-2,TGCGCCAGCGCCCCCCCGGGAAACTATGGCTACACCTTC,CASAPPGNYGYTF
TRBD1,NA,TRBV4-1,TRBJ1-2,TGCGCCAGCAGCCAAGATGTACAGGGGCAGGGCTACACCTTC,CASSQDVQGQGYTF
NA,NA,TRBV19,TRBJ2-4,TGTGCCAGTAGCATCGACCCCCTCAGAGGAAACATTCAGTACTTC,CASSIDPLRGNIQYF
TRBD1,NA,TRBV29-1,TRBJ1-2,TGCAGCGTCCCGGGACAGGGAGGCGGCTACACCTTC,CSVPGQGGGYTF
TRBD2,NA,TRBV5-1,TRBJ2-3,TGCGCCAGCAGCTCGGGGACTAGCGGACACACAGATACGCAGTATTTT,CASSSGTSGHTDTQYF
NA,once,TRBV19,TRBJ1-4,TGTGCCAGTAGTATTGGTCTCGTAGGGAGTGAAAAACTGTTTTTT,CASSIGLVGSEKLFF
TRBD1,NA,TRBV5-6,TRBJ2-7,TGTGCCAGCAGCTTGGTGAGGACAGGGGGCTTAGCGATGCACGAGCAGTACTTC,CASSLVRTGGLAMHEQYF
TRBD1,NA,TRBV2,TRBJ1-6,TGTGCCAGCAGTGGACAGGGACCCTCCTATAATTCACCCCTCCACTTT,CASSGQGPSYNSPLHF
TRBD2,few,TRBV7-9,TRBJ2-2,TGTGCCAGCAGCCCTGGGGGCGGGAGGGCTGGCACCGGGGAGCTGTTTTTT,CASSPGGGRAGTGELFF
TRBD2,NA,TRBV7-9,TRBJ2-5,TGTGCCAGCAGCTTACGGCGAATAGCGGGGGGGCGGGGAGAGACCCAGTACTTC,CASSLRRIAGGRGETQYF
NA,NA,TRBV19,TRBJ1-5,TGTGCCAGTAGTATTTGGACAGTGAATAGCAATCAGCCCCAGCATTTT,CASSIWTVNSNQPQHF
NA,NA,TRBV7-9,TRBJ1-2,TGTGCCAGCAGCCCAGGGATTGACCGTATTTTAGCTAACTATGGCTACACCTTC,CASSPGIDRILANYGYTF
NA,NA,TRBV10-1,TRBJ2-2,TGCGCCAGCAGTGAAGGGGGATTTGGGGAGCTGTTTTTT,CASSEGGFGELFF
NA,NA,TRBV29-1,TRBJ2-3,TGCAGCGTTGATGGGGGGGCTTGGGGCGCAGATACGCAGTATTTT,CSVDGGAWGADTQYF
NA,NA,TRBV7-2,TRBJ2-7,TGTGCCAGCAGCTCCAGGACAGCGTACTACGAGCAGTACTTC,CASSSRTAYYEQYF
NA,once,TRBV9,TRBJ2-7,TGTGCCAGCAGCGTAGGCGCAGGGATGGGTTACGAGCAGTACTTC,CASSVGAGMGYEQYF
TRBD2,NA,TRBV10-3,TRBJ2-3,TGTGCCATCAGTGGCGCTAGCGGGGGAACCACAGATACGCAGTATTTT,CAISGASGGTTDTQYF
TRBD1,NA,TRBV11-3,TRBJ2-3,TGTGCCAGCAGCTCCAGACAGGGGGCGATGGATACGCAGTATTTT,CASSSRQGAMDTQYF
NA,NA,TRBV10-1,TRBJ2-3,TGCGCCAGCAGCGGGATAGAGACAGATACGCAGTATTTT,CASSGIETDTQYF
NA,NA,TRBV2,TRBJ1-1,TGTGCCAGCAGTGAACAAGGAGGTCAGAACACTGAAGCTTTCTTT,CASSEQGGQNTEAFF
TRBD2,NA,TRBV19,TRBJ2-3,TGTGCCAGTGCTGGACTAGCGGGCACAGATACGCAGTATTTT,CASAGLAGTDTQYF
NA,NA,TRBV2,TRBJ2-3,TGTGCCAGCAGGCCAGGGGACGGCACAGATACGCAGTATTTT,CASRPGDGTDTQYF
TRBD2,NA,TRBV11-3,TRBJ2-3,TGTGCCAGCAGTATTCGAAGAGGGCAGAGCGGGAGGGTGGTCACAGATACGCAGTATTTT,CASSIRRGQSGRVVTDTQYF
TRBD1,once,TRBV27,TRBJ2-5,TGTGCCAGCAGATTAGGGGGCAGCCAAGAGACCCAGTACTTC,CASRLGGSQETQYF
NA,NA,TRBV7-2,TRBJ2-3,TGTGCCGCAAAACGGGACTTCAACACAGATACGCAGTATTTT,CAAKRDFNTDTQYF
TRBD1,NA,TRBV6-1,TRBJ1-2,TGTGCCAGCAGTGAAGCCCTGACCGGGACAGAGAACTATGGCTACACCTTC,CASSEALTGTENYGYTF
TRBD1,once,TRBV6-1,TRBJ2-5,TGTGCCAGCAGTCCACAGGGGGTAGGGCAAGAGACCCAGTACTTC,CASSPQGVGQETQYF
NA,NA,TRBV7-9,TRBJ1-1,TGTGCCAGCAGCCCGCTAAGTCTCAGGGATCCGGACACTGAAGCTTTCTTT,CASSPLSLRDPDTEAFF
TRBD1,NA,TRBV27,TRBJ2-1,TGTGCCAGCAGTTTCAACAGGGGGCGAGACAATGAGCAGTTCTTC,CASSFNRGRDNEQFF
TRBD2,NA,TRBV6-5,TRBJ2-1,TGTGCCAGCAGAAAAGGGACTAGCGGGAGCGATGAGCAGTTCTTC,CASRKGTSGSDEQFF
NA,NA,TRBV7-8,TRBJ1-1,TGTGCCAGCAGCCTGACACTTCTGGCCACTGAAGCTTTCTTT,CASSLTLLATEAFF
NA,NA,TRBV27,TRBJ1-1,TGTGCCAGCAGTTTATCACGGGGAAGCAGGGAAGCTTTCTTT,CASSLSRGSREAFF
TRBD2,NA,TRBV10-2,TRBJ2-5,TGCGCCAGCAGCGAGGCCAGCAGTGGCACACTAGCGGGACAAGAGACCCAGTACTTC,CASSEASSGTLAGQETQYF
NA,NA,TRBV30,TRBJ1-2,TGTGCCTGGACGGGTTCGACGACGGGGGGGGGTGGCTACACCTTC,CAWTGSTTGGGGYTF
NA,few,TRBV10-2,TRBJ2-7,TGCGCCAGCAGTGCGGTTTACGAGCAGTACTTC,CASSAVYEQYF
TRBD1,NA,TRBV4-3,TRBJ1-6,TGCGCCAGCAGCTTTCGGACAGGGAATTCACCCCTCCACTTT,CASSFRTGNSPLHF
NA,NA,TRBV6-5,TRBJ2-1,TGTGCCAGCAGTTACTCGTCCAGGAGGTGGAATGAGCAGTTCTTC,CASSYSSRRWNEQFF
NA,NA,TRBV30,TRBJ2-4,TGTGCCTGGAGTGACAATACAGGGGCCAAAAACATTCAGTACTTC,CAWSDNTGAKNIQYF
TRBD1,NA,TRBV7-9,TRBJ2-3,TGTGCCAGCAGCATCGGGACAGGCACAGATACGCAGTATTTT,CASSIGTGTDTQYF
NA,once,TRBV18,TRBJ2-2,TGTGCCAGCTCACCACCAAGCCGTGTAACTAGCCCCGGGGAGCTGTTTTTT,CASSPPSRVTSPGELFF
TRBD1,few,TRBV25-1,TRBJ2-3,TGTGCCAGCAGTGGGGACCGAGACAGGGGAACAGATACGCAGTATTTT,CASSGDRDRGTDTQYF
NA,NA,TRBV10-2,TRBJ1-5,TGCGCCAGCAGTGAGTCACGAGGTCAGCCCCAGCATTTT,CASSESRGQPQHF
TRBD2,NA,TRBV5-4,TRBJ2-5,TGTGCCAGCAGCTTAAAGGGGCGGCTAGCGGGGATGGAGACCCAGTACTTC,CASSLKGRLAGMETQYF
NA,NA,TRBV18,TRBJ1-1,TGTGCCAGCCCACCACCGGGGGGGGTTGAAGCTTTCTTT,CASPPPGGVEAFF
TRBD1,NA,TRBV4-3,TRBJ2-3,TGCGCCAGCAGCCAAGATACAGGGGGCACTACGCAGTATTTT,CASSQDTGGTTQYF
TRBD1,NA,TRBV28,TRBJ2-5,TGTGCCAGCAGTCCAACAGGGGTAGGGGAGACCCAGTACTTC,CASSPTGVGETQYF
TRBD1,NA,TRBV15,TRBJ1-2,TGTGCCACCAGCGCGGACAGGGACTATGGCTACACCTTC,CATSADRDYGYTF
NA,few,TRBV14,TRBJ1-3,TGTGCCAGCAGCCAAAAACTGGGGCGAGGCTCTGGAAACACCATATATTTT,CASSQKLGRGSGNTIYF
NA,few,TRBV28,TRBJ1-2,TGTGCCAGCAGTCCAAACTATGGCTACACCTTC,CASSPNYGYTF
TRBD1,few,TRBV10-2,TRBJ2-3,TGCGCCAGCAGTGTACAGGGGGGCCCCGATACGCAGTATTTT,CASSVQGGPDTQYF
TRBD2,NA,TRBV7-8,TRBJ2-1,TGTGCCAGCAGCTTAAGGTCGACTAGCGGGGCCTACAATGAGCAGTTCTTC,CASSLRSTSGAYNEQFF